This T cell receptor (beta chain) was sequenced during a study of shared clonotypes between healthy human individuals. With regard to this clone: What it recognizes is unknown.

Subsets obtained from CD4+ cells comprised CD45RA+ naive and CD45RA-negative memory cells. Sequencing used immunoSEQ multiplex PCR; TCRdb keeps in-frame clones, though not all of them. The table has around 2.1 million clones, approximately 94% seen once. Germline V lookup: CDR1 SGHDN, CDR2 FVKESK. The CDR3 loop spans 15 amino acids. V shed 4 bases and J shed 6 bases, with 19 bases lying between them. Overall study findings and caveats: Collection of samples was limited to blood; tissue repertoires likely differ.

This chain joins TRBV14 and TRBJ2-7; D not resolved. This sequence was found in a man in his late teens or twenties in good health. Sequenced material: naive CD4+ T cells sorted from blood. Subset indicated: CD45RA+ positively selected. For the CDR3, the DNA is TGTGCCAGCAGCCGCGTGGTCAGACCCCCTACCGAGCAGTACTTC. Amino acids: CASSRVVRPPTEQYF. Supplemented by reference TRBV14 and TRBJ2-7, the full variable domain reads EAGVTQFPSHSVIEKGQTVTLRCDPISGHDNLYWYRRVMGKEIKFLLHFVKESKQDESGMPNNRFLAERTGGTYSTLKVQPAELEDSGVYFCASSRVVRPPTEQYFGPGTRLTVT.